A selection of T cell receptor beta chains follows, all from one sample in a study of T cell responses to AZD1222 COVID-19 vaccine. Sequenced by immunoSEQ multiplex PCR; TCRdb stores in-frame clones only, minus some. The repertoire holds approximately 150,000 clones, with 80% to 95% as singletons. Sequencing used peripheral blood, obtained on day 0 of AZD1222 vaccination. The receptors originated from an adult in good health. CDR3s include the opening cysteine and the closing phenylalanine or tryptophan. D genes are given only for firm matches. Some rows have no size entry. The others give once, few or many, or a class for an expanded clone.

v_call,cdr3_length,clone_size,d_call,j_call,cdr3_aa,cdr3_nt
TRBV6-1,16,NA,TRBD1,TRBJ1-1,CASSESRGRLFPEAFF,TGTGCCAGCAGTGAGAGCAGGGGGCGTCTCTTCCCTGAAGCTTTCTTT
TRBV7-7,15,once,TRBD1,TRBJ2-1,CASSLRQGGYNEQFF,TGTGCTAGCAGCTTAAGACAGGGTGGCTACAATGAGCAGTTCTTC
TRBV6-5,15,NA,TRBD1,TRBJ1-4,CASSYSGTGWEKLFF,TGTGCCAGCAGTTACTCCGGGACAGGGTGGGAAAAACTGTTTTTT
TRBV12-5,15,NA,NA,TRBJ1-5,CASGLGQTLNQPQHF,TGTGCTAGTGGTTTGGGACAGACTCTCAATCAGCCCCAGCATTTT
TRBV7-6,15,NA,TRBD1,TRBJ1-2,CASSPTGGAGYGYTF,TGTGCCAGCAGCCCTACAGGGGGCGCCGGCTATGGCTACACCTTC
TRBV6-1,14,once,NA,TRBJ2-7,CASSEFREIYEQYF,TGTGCCAGCAGTGAATTCAGGGAGATCTACGAGCAGTACTTC
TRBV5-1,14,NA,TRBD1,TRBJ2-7,CASSLGGGYDEQYF,TGCGCCAGCAGCTTGGGAGGGGGCTACGACGAGCAGTACTTC
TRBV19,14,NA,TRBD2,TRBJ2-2,CASSAGTITGELFF,TGTGCCAGTAGTGCGGGGACTATTACCGGGGAGCTGTTTTTT
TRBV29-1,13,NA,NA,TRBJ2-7,CSVESPGSYEQYF,TGCAGCGTTGAATCCCCCGGCTCCTACGAGCAGTACTTC
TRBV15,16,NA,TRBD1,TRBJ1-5,CATSRAGTGMSQPQHF,TGTGCCACCAGCAGAGCCGGGACAGGGATGTCTCAGCCCCAGCATTTT
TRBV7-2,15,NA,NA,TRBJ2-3,CASSLEIISTDTQYF,TGTGCCAGCAGCTTAGAGATTATTAGCACAGATACGCAGTATTTT
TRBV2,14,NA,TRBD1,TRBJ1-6,CASTSGTGGRSLHF,TGTGCCAGCACCTCCGGGACAGGGGGTCGGTCCCTCCACTTT
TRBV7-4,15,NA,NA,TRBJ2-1,CASSFSALLCNEQFF,TGTGCCAGCAGCTTCAGTGCTCTGTTGTGTAATGAGCAGTTCTTC
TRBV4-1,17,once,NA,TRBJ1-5,CASSQVVGRYSNQPQHF,TGCGCCAGCAGCCAAGTTGTAGGCCGGTATAGCAATCAGCCCCAGCATTTT
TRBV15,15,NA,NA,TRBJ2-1,CATSTGRTTYNEQFF,TGTGCCACCAGCACAGGTCGTACTACCTACAATGAGCAGTTCTTC
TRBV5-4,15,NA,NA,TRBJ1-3,CASSFRGGSGNTIYF,TGTGCCAGCAGCTTCCGCGGAGGGTCCGGAAACACCATATATTTT
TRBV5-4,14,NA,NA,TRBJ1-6,CASSLGRDNSPLHF,TGTGCCAGCAGCCTGGGCAGGGACAATTCACCCCTCCACTTT
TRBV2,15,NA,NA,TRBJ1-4,CASRETTGTNEKLFF,TGTGCCAGCAGGGAAACGACAGGCACTAATGAAAAACTGTTTTTT
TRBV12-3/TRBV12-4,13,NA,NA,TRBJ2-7,CASSSTGPYEQYF,TGTGCCAGCAGCTCGACAGGTCCCTACGAGCAGTACTTC
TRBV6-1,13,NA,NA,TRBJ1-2,CASSEEGHYGYTF,TGTGCCAGCAGTGAAGAGGGGCACTATGGCTACACCTTC
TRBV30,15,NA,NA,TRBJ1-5,CAWSVRGRGNQPQHF,TGTGCCTGGAGTGTACGGGGGCGGGGCAATCAGCCCCAGCATTTT
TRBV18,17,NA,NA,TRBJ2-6,CASSLNSGLAGANVLTF,TGTGCCAGCTCACTTAACTCAGGGTTGGCTGGGGCCAACGTCCTGACTTTC
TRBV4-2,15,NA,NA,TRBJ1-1,CASSQESLGNTEAFF,TGTGCCAGCAGCCAAGAGAGCCTCGGGAACACTGAAGCTTTCTTT
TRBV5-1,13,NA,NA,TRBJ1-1,CASSFREGIEAFF,TGCGCCAGCAGCTTCAGGGAAGGGATCGAAGCTTTCTTT
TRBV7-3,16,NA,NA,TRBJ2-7,CASSLNPSLPPHEQYF,TGTGCCAGCAGCTTAAATCCTAGCCTACCCCCCCACGAGCAGTACTTC
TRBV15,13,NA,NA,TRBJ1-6,CATRLQGNSPLHF,TGTGCCACCAGACTTCAGGGGAATTCACCCCTCCACTTT
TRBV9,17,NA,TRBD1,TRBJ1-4,CASSVRGQGRPNEKLFF,TGTGCCAGCAGCGTCAGAGGACAGGGGAGACCTAATGAAAAACTGTTTTTT
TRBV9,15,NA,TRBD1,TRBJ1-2,CASSPRTGGDYGYTF,TGTGCCAGCAGCCCTCGGACAGGGGGGGACTATGGCTACACCTTC
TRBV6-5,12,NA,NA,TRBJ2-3,CASTDRADTQYF,TGTGCCAGCACAGACAGAGCAGATACGCAGTATTTT
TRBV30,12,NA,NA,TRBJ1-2,CASEAGGEGYTF,TGTGCCTCGGAAGCCGGGGGGGAAGGCTACACCTTC
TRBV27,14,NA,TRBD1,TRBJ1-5,CASSRQGADQPQHF,TGTGCCAGCAGCAGACAGGGGGCAGATCAGCCCCAGCATTTT
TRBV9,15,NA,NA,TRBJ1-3,CATSPGHHSGNTIYF,TGTGCCACCTCCCCCGGGCACCACTCTGGAAACACCATATATTTT
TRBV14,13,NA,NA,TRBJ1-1,CASSQGGAGEAFF,TGTGCCAGCAGCCAAGGGGGGGCCGGTGAAGCTTTCTTT
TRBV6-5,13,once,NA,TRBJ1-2,CASSYSKGLGYTF,TGTGCCAGCAGTTACTCGAAAGGGTTGGGCTACACCTTC
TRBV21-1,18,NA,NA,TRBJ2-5,CASSKSRTTVGWVVTQYF,TGTGCCAGCAGCAAAAGTCGAACCACAGTGGGATGGGTTGTGACCCAGTACTTC
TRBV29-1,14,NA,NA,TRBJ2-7,CSVYGGLFSYEQYF,TGCAGCGTTTACGGGGGATTATTTTCCTACGAGCAGTACTTC
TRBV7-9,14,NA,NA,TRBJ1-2,CASSLGSAESGYTF,TGTGCCAGCAGCTTAGGGTCCGCAGAGAGTGGCTACACCTTC